Listed below are T cell receptor beta chains from one sample, sequenced in a study of lymphopenia after photon versus proton radiotherapy. Sequencing was performed with immunoSEQ multiplex PCR; in TCRdb, only in-frame clones are kept and a portion is missing. The repertoire has about 42,000 clones, roughly four fifths of them found once; the top ten carry over 20%. The source was peripheral blood, collected from a patient treated with proton-based radiotherapy. The receptors originated from a woman in her 70s with pancreatic cancer. CDR3s include the opening cysteine and the closing phenylalanine or tryptophan. D genes are given only for firm matches. Clone size is stated in some rows and not others, as once, few, many or a class when expanded.

CDR3 DNA: TGCGCCAGCAGCCCCGGGACAGTGAACACTGAAGCTTTCTTT
CDR3 protein: CASSPGTVNTEAFF
V gene: TRBV5-1
J gene: TRBJ1-1
D gene: TRBD1
clone size: -

CDR3 DNA: TGTGCCTGGAGTCCCGGGACAGGGGAAGAAAAACTGTTTTTT
CDR3 protein: CAWSPGTGEEKLFF
V gene: TRBV30
J gene: TRBJ1-4
D gene: TRBD1
clone size: -

CDR3 DNA: TGTGCCAGCAGCTTAATCAGTTGGGAGCAGTACTTC
CDR3 protein: CASSLISWEQYF
V gene: TRBV11-3
J gene: TRBJ2-7
D gene: -
clone size: -

CDR3 DNA: TGTGCCAGCAGCTTGGCCTTAGCGGGGCGAGATACGCAGTATTTT
CDR3 protein: CASSLALAGRDTQYF
V gene: TRBV5-4
J gene: TRBJ2-3
D gene: TRBD2
clone size: -

CDR3 DNA: TGTGCCAGCAGCGTGGTTGACCTGAATCAAGGACCTGGAAACACCATATATTTT
CDR3 protein: CASSVVDLNQGPGNTIYF
V gene: TRBV9
J gene: TRBJ1-3
D gene: -
clone size: -

CDR3 DNA: TGTGCCAGCAGTTCTACAGGGGTTAGGGAGACCCAGTACTTC
CDR3 protein: CASSSTGVRETQYF
V gene: TRBV28
J gene: TRBJ2-5
D gene: TRBD1
clone size: few

CDR3 DNA: TGTGCCAGCAGTTCCTGGGGGGGTGAAGCTTTCTTT
CDR3 protein: CASSSWGGEAFF
V gene: TRBV6-5
J gene: TRBJ1-1
D gene: -
clone size: -

CDR3 DNA: TGTGCCAGCAGTTTCGCGGCTAGGAATGAGCAGTTCTTC
CDR3 protein: CASSFAARNEQFF
V gene: TRBV27
J gene: TRBJ2-1
D gene: -
clone size: -

CDR3 DNA: TGTGCCAGCAGTTTCCGCGGGAGAACTAGCACAGATACGCAGTATTTT
CDR3 protein: CASSFRGRTSTDTQYF
V gene: TRBV27
J gene: TRBJ2-3
D gene: TRBD2
clone size: -

CDR3 DNA: TGTGCCAGCACCCGGGACAGGGGGAAGGGGGATACGCAGTATTTT
CDR3 protein: CASTRDRGKGDTQYF
V gene: TRBV2
J gene: TRBJ2-3
D gene: TRBD1
clone size: -

CDR3 DNA: TGTGCCAGCAGCGTCCAACTGGTTAATTCACCCCTCCACTTT
CDR3 protein: CASSVQLVNSPLHF
V gene: TRBV9
J gene: TRBJ1-6
D gene: -
clone size: -

CDR3 DNA: TGTGCCAGCAGTCCCCTGGGAGGGATCACCTACGAGCAGTACTTC
CDR3 protein: CASSPLGGITYEQYF
V gene: TRBV28
J gene: TRBJ2-7
D gene: TRBD2
clone size: -

CDR3 DNA: TGTGCCAGCAGAAGGACTCCTGACACCGGGGAGCTGTTTTTT
CDR3 protein: CASRRTPDTGELFF
V gene: TRBV7-2
J gene: TRBJ2-2
D gene: -
clone size: -

CDR3 DNA: TGTGCCAGCAGCGTCGGGACAGGCACAGATACGCAGTATTTT
CDR3 protein: CASSVGTGTDTQYF
V gene: TRBV9
J gene: TRBJ2-3
D gene: TRBD1
clone size: -

CDR3 DNA: TGTGCCAGTAGTGCACAAACTAGCGGAGGAGCCTACGAGCAGTACTTC
CDR3 protein: CASSAQTSGGAYEQYF
V gene: TRBV19
J gene: TRBJ2-7
D gene: TRBD2
clone size: -

CDR3 DNA: TGTGCCAGCAGTGACCCGTCGATGGCTGAAGCTTTCTTT
CDR3 protein: CASSDPSMAEAFF
V gene: TRBV2
J gene: TRBJ1-1
D gene: -
clone size: once

CDR3 DNA: TGTGCCAGCAGGGGGGTAGGGAAAACCTACGAGCAGTACTTC
CDR3 protein: CASRGVGKTYEQYF
V gene: TRBV6-5
J gene: TRBJ2-7
D gene: -
clone size: -

CDR3 DNA: TGTGCCTGGGTTACAGGGGCTAACTATGGCTACACCTTC
CDR3 protein: CAWVTGANYGYTF
V gene: TRBV30
J gene: TRBJ1-2
D gene: TRBD1
clone size: -

CDR3 DNA: TGTGCCAGCAGCGAGGGACAGGCCCCCGAGACCCAGTACTTC
CDR3 protein: CASSEGQAPETQYF
V gene: TRBV9
J gene: TRBJ2-5
D gene: TRBD1
clone size: -

CDR3 DNA: TGTGCCAGCAGCCAAGGTAGGATTACCAATTCACCCCTCCACTTT
CDR3 protein: CASSQGRITNSPLHF
V gene: TRBV4-2
J gene: TRBJ1-6
D gene: -
clone size: -

CDR3 DNA: TGTGCCAGCAGTTCCCCTGGGAATGAGCAGTTCTTC
CDR3 protein: CASSSPGNEQFF
V gene: TRBV6-5
J gene: TRBJ2-1
D gene: -
clone size: -

CDR3 DNA: TGTGCCAGCAGCTTCCGAGTGAACACTGAAGCTTTCTTT
CDR3 protein: CASSFRVNTEAFF
V gene: TRBV13
J gene: TRBJ1-1
D gene: -
clone size: -

CDR3 DNA: TGTGCCTGGAGACCCCCGGGACAGAATTTAAACATTCAGTACTTC
CDR3 protein: CAWRPPGQNLNIQYF
V gene: TRBV30
J gene: TRBJ2-4
D gene: TRBD1
clone size: once

CDR3 DNA: TGTGCCAGCAGTGGACAGAGAGTCTATGGCTACACCTTC
CDR3 protein: CASSGQRVYGYTF
V gene: TRBV6-1
J gene: TRBJ1-2
D gene: -
clone size: -

CDR3 DNA: TGTGCCAGCAGCCAGGATAGGGGTAATAATGAGCAGTTCTTC
CDR3 protein: CASSQDRGNNEQFF
V gene: TRBV7-6
J gene: TRBJ2-1
D gene: -
clone size: -

CDR3 DNA: TGTGCCAGCAGCTTTCTAGCGGGAGCCTCCTACGAGCAGTACTTC
CDR3 protein: CASSFLAGASYEQYF
V gene: TRBV7-9
J gene: TRBJ2-7
D gene: TRBD2
clone size: -

CDR3 DNA: TGTGCCAGCAGCCCCGGGACTAGCGGCGTAGCCAAAAACATTCAGTACTTC
CDR3 protein: CASSPGTSGVAKNIQYF
V gene: TRBV7-2
J gene: TRBJ2-4
D gene: TRBD2
clone size: -

CDR3 DNA: TGTGCCAGCAGCCCAGGGACAGGGGACTACACCTTC
CDR3 protein: CASSPGTGDYTF
V gene: TRBV11-3
J gene: TRBJ1-2
D gene: TRBD1
clone size: -

CDR3 DNA: TGTGCCAGCAAATCGCAGGGGGTAGGGAGCAATCAGCCCCAGCATTTT
CDR3 protein: CASKSQGVGSNQPQHF
V gene: TRBV7-8
J gene: TRBJ1-5
D gene: TRBD1
clone size: -

CDR3 DNA: TGTGCCAGCAGCCCGGGACTAGCCGAAGAGACCCAGTACTTC
CDR3 protein: CASSPGLAEETQYF
V gene: TRBV11-2
J gene: TRBJ2-5
D gene: TRBD2
clone size: -

CDR3 DNA: TGTGCCAGCAGCACTGGACTAGCGGGAGTTCAAAATGAGCAGTTCTTC
CDR3 protein: CASSTGLAGVQNEQFF
V gene: TRBV9
J gene: TRBJ2-1
D gene: TRBD2
clone size: -

CDR3 DNA: TGTGCCAGCCTTCGGTCTGAAGCTTTCTTT
CDR3 protein: CASLRSEAFF
V gene: TRBV28
J gene: TRBJ1-1
D gene: -
clone size: -

CDR3 DNA: TGTGCCAGCAGTTACAGGTCAGGGGGCGGCGAAAAACTGTTTTTT
CDR3 protein: CASSYRSGGGEKLFF
V gene: TRBV6-5
J gene: TRBJ1-4
D gene: TRBD1
clone size: -

CDR3 DNA: TGTGCCAGCAGCTTTGCTCCAGCGGGAGGGAGGTACAATGAGCAGTTCTTC
CDR3 protein: CASSFAPAGGRYNEQFF
V gene: TRBV7-2
J gene: TRBJ2-1
D gene: TRBD2
clone size: -

CDR3 DNA: TGTGCCAGCAGCCGCGGGAGGTCGGGCAATGAGCAGTTCTTC
CDR3 protein: CASSRGRSGNEQFF
V gene: TRBV5-6
J gene: TRBJ2-1
D gene: TRBD2
clone size: -

CDR3 DNA: TGTGCCAGTAGTATAGACAGGGCCTCTAGCAATCAGCCCCAGCATTTT
CDR3 protein: CASSIDRASSNQPQHF
V gene: TRBV19
J gene: TRBJ1-5
D gene: -
clone size: -

CDR3 DNA: TGCGCCAGCAGTCAATTAAGGTCGGGAGGGGCCGATTTGGCCTACGAGCAGTACTTC
CDR3 protein: CASSQLRSGGADLAYEQYF
V gene: TRBV23-1
J gene: TRBJ2-7
D gene: TRBD2
clone size: -

CDR3 DNA: TGTGCCAGCAGTGACGCGGACAGGGGCCAAGAGACCCAGTACTTC
CDR3 protein: CASSDADRGQETQYF
V gene: TRBV28
J gene: TRBJ2-5
D gene: TRBD1
clone size: -

CDR3 DNA: TGTGCCAGTAGTATACAGGGTCAGCCCCAGCATTTT
CDR3 protein: CASSIQGQPQHF
V gene: TRBV19
J gene: TRBJ1-5
D gene: -
clone size: -

CDR3 DNA: TGTGCCAGCAGCCCGCCGGGACTAGCGGGAGGAAGCACAGATACGCAGTATTTT
CDR3 protein: CASSPPGLAGGSTDTQYF
V gene: TRBV5-6
J gene: TRBJ2-3
D gene: TRBD2
clone size: few

CDR3 DNA: TGTGCCAGCAGCTTGGTACAGGGAGACACCGGGGAGCTGTTTTTT
CDR3 protein: CASSLVQGDTGELFF
V gene: TRBV5-6
J gene: TRBJ2-2
D gene: -
clone size: many

CDR3 DNA: TGTGCCAGCACCACCGGGGGGGCTGGGGCCAACGTCCTGACTTTC
CDR3 protein: CASTTGGAGANVLTF
V gene: TRBV28
J gene: TRBJ2-6
D gene: TRBD2
clone size: -

CDR3 DNA: TGTGCCAGCAGCCTTAGCTCCTACGAGCAGTACTTC
CDR3 protein: CASSLSSYEQYF
V gene: TRBV11-2
J gene: TRBJ2-7
D gene: -
clone size: -

CDR3 DNA: TGTGCCAGCTCCACCCTAGGGACTGAAGCTTTCTTT
CDR3 protein: CASSTLGTEAFF
V gene: TRBV28
J gene: TRBJ1-1
D gene: -
clone size: -

CDR3 DNA: TGTGCCAGCCATGATGCGGGCCAACCGAGGACCGGGGAGCTGTTTTTT
CDR3 protein: CASHDAGQPRTGELFF
V gene: TRBV28
J gene: TRBJ2-2
D gene: -
clone size: -

CDR3 DNA: TGTGCCAGCAGCTTAGTAACTCTCTCCTCCTACGAGCAGTACTTC
CDR3 protein: CASSLVTLSSYEQYF
V gene: TRBV7-9
J gene: TRBJ2-7
D gene: -
clone size: -

CDR3 DNA: TGTGCCAGCAGTGATTTGGTTCAGGGCAATCAGCCCCAGCATTTT
CDR3 protein: CASSDLVQGNQPQHF
V gene: TRBV6-1
J gene: TRBJ1-5
D gene: -
clone size: -

CDR3 DNA: TGTGCCAGCAGCCCCCGGGCCGGGGAGCTGTATTTT
CDR3 protein: CASSPRAGELYF
V gene: TRBV13
J gene: TRBJ2-2
D gene: -
clone size: -

CDR3 DNA: TGTGCCAGCCGTAGCGGGTGGCAGGGAAACGATGACAATGAGCAGTTCTTC
CDR3 protein: CASRSGWQGNDDNEQFF
V gene: TRBV5-5
J gene: TRBJ2-1
D gene: TRBD2
clone size: -

CDR3 DNA: TGTGCCAGCAGCGACCCAGGGCCGACAGACTTC
CDR3 protein: CASSDPGPTDF
V gene: TRBV9
J gene: TRBJ2-7
D gene: -
clone size: few

CDR3 DNA: TGTGCCAGCAGAAACGGACAGTATAGCAATCAGCCCCAGCATTTT
CDR3 protein: CASRNGQYSNQPQHF
V gene: TRBV7-2
J gene: TRBJ1-5
D gene: -
clone size: -

CDR3 DNA: TGTGCCAGCAGTGTTAACAACGTTGAGCAGTACTTC
CDR3 protein: CASSVNNVEQYF
V gene: TRBV28
J gene: TRBJ2-7
D gene: -
clone size: -